In its sample, the clone carrying this T cell receptor (beta chain) was seen once. Germline CDR1 is SGHTA and CDR2 is FQGNSA. CDR3 size: 14 residues. Trimming removed 5 bases from V and 1 base from J, with 9 bases in between. These data originate in a study of T cell changes during pregnancy in multiple sclerosis. The data were produced by immunoSEQ multiplex PCR, yet TCRdb's version contains in-frame clones alone and is incomplete. The sample records 43,000 or so clones, 85% to 90% being singletons. The sample in question was peripheral blood, obtained in the first trimester of pregnancy. V gene TRBV7-2 combines with J gene TRBJ1-5, with D possibly matching TRBD1 (6 bases). This TCR came from a female donor with multiple sclerosis, enrolled in a pregnancy study. CDR3 amino acids: CASSQRGSNQPQHF. The CDR3 DNA is TGTGCCAGCAGCCAAAGGGGGAGCAATCAGCCCCAGCATTTT.